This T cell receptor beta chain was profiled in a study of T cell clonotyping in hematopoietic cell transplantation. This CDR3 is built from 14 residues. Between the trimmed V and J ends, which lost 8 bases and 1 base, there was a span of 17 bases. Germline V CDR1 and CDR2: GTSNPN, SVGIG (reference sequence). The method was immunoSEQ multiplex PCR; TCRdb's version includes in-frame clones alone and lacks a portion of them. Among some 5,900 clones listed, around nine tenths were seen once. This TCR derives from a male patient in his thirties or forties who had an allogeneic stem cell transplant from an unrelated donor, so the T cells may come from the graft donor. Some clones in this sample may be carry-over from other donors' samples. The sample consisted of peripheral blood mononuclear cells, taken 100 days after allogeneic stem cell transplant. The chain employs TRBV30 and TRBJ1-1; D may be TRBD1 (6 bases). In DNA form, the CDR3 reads TGTGCCCACGGGGGCCAGCAAGAGAACACTGAAGCTTTCTTT. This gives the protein CAHGGQQENTEAFF.